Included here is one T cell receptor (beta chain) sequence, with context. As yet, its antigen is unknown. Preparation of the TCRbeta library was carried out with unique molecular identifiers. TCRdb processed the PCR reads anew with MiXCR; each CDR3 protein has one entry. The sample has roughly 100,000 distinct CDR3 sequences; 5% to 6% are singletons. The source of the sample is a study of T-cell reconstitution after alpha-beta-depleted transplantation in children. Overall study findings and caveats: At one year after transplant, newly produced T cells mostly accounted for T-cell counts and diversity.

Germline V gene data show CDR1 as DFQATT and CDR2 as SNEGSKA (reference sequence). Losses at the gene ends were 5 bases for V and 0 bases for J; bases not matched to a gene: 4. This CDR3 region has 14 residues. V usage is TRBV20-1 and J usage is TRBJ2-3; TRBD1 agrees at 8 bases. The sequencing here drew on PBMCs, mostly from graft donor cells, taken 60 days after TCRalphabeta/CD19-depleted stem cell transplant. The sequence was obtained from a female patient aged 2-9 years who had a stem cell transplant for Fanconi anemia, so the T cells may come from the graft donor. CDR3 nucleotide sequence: TGCAGTGCTTTGGACAGGGCAAGCACAGATACGCAGTATTTT. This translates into CSALDRASTDTQYF.